Listed here are 10 T cell receptor beta chains from one sample, sequenced in a study of cytomegalovirus exposure and HLA in healthy donors. It was with 60 Vbeta and 13 Jbeta primers that the PCR ran. Sequenced by immunoSEQ multiplex PCR; TCRdb stores in-frame clones only, minus some. Of some 190,000 clones listed, 75% to 80% are singletons. The material sequenced was PBMCs. Every receptor here comes from a woman in her thirties in good health and CMV-seropositive.

This clone has more than one count but fewer than ten. CDR3 amino acids: CASSQEMGRATYEQYF. The CDR3 DNA reads as TGTGCCAGCAGCCAAGAGATGGGGAGGGCCACCTACGAGCAGTACTTC. This chain links TRBV5-5 with TRBJ2-7; 7 positions agree with TRBD2. Trimming cost V 4 bases and J 2 bases; bases outside gene matches: 12. CDR3 size: 16 residues. Germline V CDR1 and CDR2: SGHKS, YYEKEE (reference sequence).

The CDR3 region is CASSLAGNGYTF. The CDR3 bases are TGTGCCAGCAGTTTGGCAGGGAATGGCTACACCTTC. This chain links TRBV28 with TRBJ1-2, with D maybe TRBD1 (5 bases). Germline V lookup: CDR1 MDHEN, CDR2 SYDVKM. The germline V and J ends were trimmed by 3 bases and 6 bases, with 8 bases remaining between them. CDR3 length: 12 residues.

This chain joins TRBV2 and TRBJ1-5; 9 bases map to TRBD1. Germline CDR1 and CDR2: SNHLY and FYNNEI. J gave up 3 bases and V 6 bases, and 6 bases lay outside the gene matches. The CDR3 is made up of 15 amino acids. CDR3 protein: CASSRDRAINQPQHF. CDR3 in DNA: TGTGCCAGCAGCCGGGACAGGGCTATCAATCAGCCCCAGCATTTT.

This chain connects TRBV7-3 to TRBJ1-6, with D unresolved. Trimming stripped 4 bases from V and 0 bases from J, with 7 bases between. From germline, CDR1 is SGHTA and CDR2 FQGTGA. This CDR3 region has 15 residues. Here the CDR3 reads CASSSGSSYNSPLHF. The CDR3 region has the DNA TGTGCCAGCAGCTCGGGGAGCTCCTATAATTCACCCCTCCACTTT.

This rearrangement joins TRBV10-3 to TRBJ2-3; 12 bases align to TRBD2. The junction had 5 bases not matched to a gene; V was cut back by 9 bases and J by 1 base. The germline CDR1 and CDR2 sequences are ENHRY and SYGVKD. The CDR3 has 15 residues. CDR3 coding DNA: TGTGCCATAAGGACTAGCGGGGTCCGCACAGATACGCAGTATTTT. Amino acid sequence: CAIRTSGVRTDTQYF.

V and J are TRBV5-1 and TRBJ2-5; TRBD1 matches at 7 bases. The J segment lost 1 base and the V segment lost 2 bases, leaving 8 bases of the junction unmatched. The germline V gene encodes CDR1 SGHRS and CDR2 YFSETQ. The CDR3 consists of 16 residues. CDR3 nucleotide sequence: TGCGCCAGCAGCTTCGGGACAGCCTCCCTCCAAGAGACCCAGTACTTC. It translates to CASSFGTASLQETQYF.

The chain carries TRBV11-3 and TRBJ2-1; D gene ambiguous. The CDR3 spans 14 residues. CDR1 is SGHNT, CDR2 YENEEA, per germline. V lost 1 base to trimming and J lost 8 bases, with 12 bases between them. The CDR3 region is CASSLGVLGDEQFF. In nucleotides, the CDR3 is TGTGCCAGCAGCTTAGGGGTCCTAGGCGATGAGCAGTTCTTC.

The chain joins TRBV6-5 to TRBJ1-3; a weak D match, TRBD1 (6 bases). Trimming removed 0 bases at V and 1 base at J, with 10 bases between. CDR1 and CDR2 (germline): MNHEY, SVGAGI. The CDR3 extends over 16 amino acids. CDR3 DNA sequence: TGTGCCAGCAGTTACTCGCCAGGGGAGTCTGGAAACACCATATATTTT. Translation gives CASSYSPGESGNTIYF.

V and J are TRBV6-4 and TRBJ1-1; TRBD1 matches 10 bases. This CDR3 is 14 amino acids long. The ends lost 4 bases at V and 2 bases at J; junction bases unmatched: 1. Germline CDR1 reads MRHNA; CDR2 reads SNTAGT. The CDR3: CASSVTGGNTEAFF. The DNA for the CDR3 is TGTGCCAGCAGTGTGACAGGGGGCAACACTGAAGCTTTCTTT.

The chain's CDR3 is CASSQSGQGDYGYTF. The CDR3 region has the DNA TGTGCCAGCAGCCAAAGTGGCCAGGGCGACTATGGCTACACCTTC. This rearrangement joins TRBV4-2 to TRBJ1-2; D may be TRBD1 (5 bases). Per the germline V gene, CDR1 is LGHNA and CDR2 is YNFKEQ. This CDR3 contains 15 residues. V was trimmed by 2 bases and J by 3 bases, leaving 13 bases between them.